These 21 T cell receptor beta chains came from one sample sequenced in a study of beta chain features in type 1 diabetes. Expressed TCRB transcripts were sequenced after all isolated RNA was converted to cDNA. Repertoires were generated with immunoSEQ multiplex PCR, while TCRdb's copy carries only in-frame clones and drops some. The repertoire holds a few hundred thousand clones, with about 26% as singletons. Material: central memory CD4+ T cells from blood. The receptor source for this set is a man under 40 in good health.

In this sample, this clone turned up a few times. Other DNA variants within this sample encode the same CDR3. This chain joins TRBV9 and TRBJ2-5, with D possibly matching TRBD2 (6 bases). The CDR3 runs 15 residues. Germline V gene sequence: CDR1 SGDLS, CDR2 YYNGEE. Trimming pared 0 bases from V and 5 bases from J, leaving 14 bases between. CDR3 residues: CASSVAPSVGETQYF. In DNA, the CDR3 is TGTGCCAGCAGCGTAGCCCCTAGCGTGGGGGAGACCCAGTACTTC.

The J gene is TRBJ2-5, the V gene TRBV2; D call uncertain. Trimming pared 4 bases from V and 5 bases from J, leaving 11 bases between. The CDR3 runs to 13 residues. Germline CDR1 and CDR2: SNHLY and FYNNEI. CDR3 amino acids: CASSAQLPETQYF. CDR3 nucleotides: TGTGCCAGCAGTGCTCAATTGCCGGAGACCCAGTACTTC.

This chain connects TRBV6-5 to TRBJ2-5; D gene ambiguous. Trimming cost V 5 bases and J 4 bases, with 14 bases left between them. CDR3 length: 14 amino acids. Germline values: CDR1 MNHEY, CDR2 SVGAGI. CDR3: CASSERVLRETQYF. The CDR3 DNA reads as TGTGCCAGCAGTGAAAGGGTCTTGAGAGAGACCCAGTACTTC.

The chain uses TRBV7-2 and TRBJ1-1, with D hard to call. Trimming took 4 bases from V and 6 from J, leaving 9 bases between them. Germline assignment: CDR1 SGHTA and CDR2 FQGNSA. CDR3 length: 12 residues. The CDR3 protein is CASSSALSEAFF. CDR3 coding DNA: TGTGCCAGCAGCTCCGCCTTGTCTGAAGCTTTCTTT. The whole variable domain, remainder taken from reference TRBV7-2 and TRBJ1-1, is GAGVSQSPSNKVTEKGKDVELRCDPISGHTALYWYRQSLGQGLEFLIYFQGNSAPDKSGLPSDRFSAERTGGSVSTLTIQRTQQEDSAVYLCASSSALSEAFFGQGTRLTVV.

CDR3 DNA sequence: TGTGCTCAACAAGCGGAACAGGGGGCCGGCACAGATACGCAGTATTTT. It translates to CAQQAEQGAGTDTQYF. This chain links TRBV28 with TRBJ2-3; the match to TRBD1 covers 9 bases. This CDR3 contains 16 residues. CDR1 is MDHEN and CDR2 is SYDVKM in the germline V gene. The full variable domain, with the rest looked up from reference TRBV28 and TRBJ2-3, is DVKVTQSSRYLVKRTGEKVFLECVQDMDHENMFWYRQDPGLGLRLIYFSYDVKMKEKGDIPEGYSVSREKKERFSLILESASTNQTSMYLCAQQAEQGAGTDTQYFGPGTRLTVL.

In its sample, this clone was seen a few times. CDR3 coding DNA: TGTGCCAGCAGTGGCCAGGGGAACACTGAAGCTTTCTTT. It is translated as CASSGQGNTEAFF. The rearrangement joins TRBV7-9 to TRBJ1-1; TRBD1 might be the D (5 bases). V was pared by 6 bases and J by 1 base, with 9 bases between. The CDR3 contains 13 residues. Per germline, CDR1 SEHNR and CDR2 FQNEAQ (reference sequence).

This clone appeared a few times. CDR3 nucleotide sequence: TGCGCCAGCAGCCAAGGAGGACAGGGCGACAATGAGCAGTTCTTC. Translated, it gives CASSQGGQGDNEQFF. This rearrangement joins TRBV4-3 to TRBJ2-1; 8 bases align to TRBD1. From germline, CDR1 is LGHNA and CDR2 YSLEER. V lost 1 base and J lost 5; bases outside the gene matches: 4. The CDR3 consists of 15 residues.

This clone was detected once. The V gene is TRBV30, the J gene TRBJ2-7; 9 nucleotides align to TRBD1. Germline loops: CDR1 GTSNPN, CDR2 SVGIG (reference sequence). CDR3 length: 16 amino acids. With V trimmed by 7 bases and J by 5 bases, 18 bases remained unmatched. The DNA of the CDR3 is TGTGCCTCGACCGGGACAGGGTTTCGGGCTCGCAACGAGCAGTACTTC. Translating it yields CASTGTGFRARNEQYF.

The chain carries TRBV6-1 and TRBJ1-6; 8 bases agree with TRBD1. With V trimmed by 6 bases and J by 7 bases, 5 bases remained unmatched. CDR3 length: 14 residues. Germline CDR1 is MNHNS and CDR2 is SASEGT. CDR3 nucleotide sequence: TGTGCCAGCAGCCTCGGACAGGGAAATTCACCCCTCCACTTT. Residues: CASSLGQGNSPLHF.

This clone was seen a single time. The chain recombines TRBV10-3 with TRBJ2-1; weak D call: TRBD2 (6 bases). V dropped 2 bases and J dropped 9 bases, with 14 bases sitting between them. Germline CDR1 reads ENHRY; CDR2 reads SYGVKD. The CDR3 has 14 amino acids. CDR3 sequence (DNA): TGTGCCATCAGTGAGGAGGCGCGGGGTGGTGAGCAGTTCTTC. Translation: CAISEEARGGEQFF.

The chain employs TRBV9 and TRBJ1-3; possibly TRBD1 for D (5 bases). This CDR3 has 15 amino acids. The germline V gene encodes CDR1 SGDLS and CDR2 YYNGEE. V lost 0 bases and J 4 bases, leaving 11 bases between the germline ends. CDR3: CASSVGGSAGNTIYF. DNA for the CDR3: TGTGCCAGCAGCGTAGGGGGCAGTGCGGGAAACACCATATATTTT.

This chain connects TRBV5-4 to TRBJ2-1; D is perhaps TRBD1 (5 bases). CDR3 length: 16 residues. V was cut by 0 bases and J by 0 bases, with 10 bases left in between. Germline CDR1 and CDR2: SGHNT and YYREEE (reference sequence). The CDR3 DNA reads as TGTGCCAGCAGCTTGGGAGCAGGGTTCTCCTACAATGAGCAGTTCTTC. Translating it yields CASSLGAGFSYNEQFF.

This clone was picked up a small number of times. The rearrangement links TRBV7-6 to TRBJ2-3; TRBD2 aligns across 9 bases. V lost 5 bases to trimming and J lost 1 base; unmatched junction nucleotides: 7. The CDR3 sequence is 16 residues long. The germline CDR1 and CDR2 sequences are SGHVS and FNYEAQ. CDR3 loop: CASSPWVAGGTDTQYF. CDR3 nucleotide sequence: TGTGCCAGCAGCCCCTGGGTAGCGGGGGGCACAGATACGCAGTATTTT.

The chain joins TRBV7-9 to TRBJ2-1; the D gene is possibly TRBD1 (6 bases). V was trimmed by 5 bases and J by 5 bases, leaving 10 bases between them. From germline, CDR1 is SEHNR and CDR2 FQNEAQ (reference sequence). This CDR3 region has 13 residues. The CDR3 coding sequence is TGTGCCAGCAGCCTGGACAGAGACAATGAGCAGTTCTTC. Amino acids: CASSLDRDNEQFF.

The chain joins TRBV29-1 to TRBJ2-1, with 16 bases matching TRBD2. There are 16 residues in the CDR3. Unmatched junction bases numbered 6, after V lost 4 bases and J lost 6 bases. Germline lookup yields CDR1 SQVTM and CDR2 ANQGSEA. For the CDR3, the DNA is TGCAGCGTTGGAGGGACTAGCGGGGGGGCCCTCAATGAGCAGTTCTTC. It yields the protein CSVGGTSGGALNEQFF.

The J gene is TRBJ2-7, the V gene TRBV5-1, with a weak D call TRBD1 (6 bases). Germline CDR1 SGHRS, CDR2 YFSETQ. Trimming stripped 0 bases from V and 6 bases from J, with 16 bases between. The CDR3 totals 15 residues. CDR3 coding DNA: TGCGCCAGCAGCTTGGATCTGCAGGGGTCCGGCGAGCAGTACTTC. Translation: CASSLDLQGSGEQYF.

The rearrangement links TRBV18 to TRBJ2-7; 10 nucleotides agree with TRBD1. V shed 6 bases and J 4 bases; nucleotides not matched to a gene: 6. From germline, CDR1 is KGHSH and CDR2 LQKENI. The CDR3 has 14 residues. As DNA, the CDR3 is TGTGCCAGCTCGTCCGGGACAGGGGATTACGAGCAGTACTTC. Translated: CASSSGTGDYEQYF.

This clone was observed a handful of times. The chain uses TRBV5-6 and TRBJ1-1, with D possibly matching TRBD1 (5 bases). Germline V CDR1 and CDR2: SGHDT, YYEEEE. This CDR3 has 12 amino acids. Trimming took off 0 bases at V and 11 bases at J, with 11 bases between the two ends. The CDR3 is CASSLEGNRAFF. The CDR3 DNA is TGTGCCAGCAGCTTGGAGGGGAACCGTGCTTTCTTT. Combining the CDR3 with reference TRBV5-6 and TRBJ1-1 gives the whole variable domain DAGVTQSPTHLIKTRGQQVTLRCSPKSGHDTVSWYQQALGQGPQFIFQYYEEEERQRGNFPDRFSGHQFPNYSSELNVNALLLGDSALYLCASSLEGNRAFFGQGTRLTVV.

This clone was found a few times. V is TRBV10-3 and J is TRBJ1-1, with TRBD1 matching over 7 bases. The CDR3 contains 14 residues. Germline assignment: CDR1 ENHRY and CDR2 SYGVKD. V shed 4 bases and J 3 bases; nucleotides not matched to a gene: 5. CDR3 nucleotides: TGTGCCATCAGTGCGACTACAGGGGACACTGAAGCTTTCTTT. This translates into CAISATTGDTEAFF.

This clone was seen only a few times. The chain joins TRBV28 to TRBJ2-7; maybe TRBD1 (6 bases). CDR1 is MDHEN and CDR2 is SYDVKM in the germline V gene. The CDR3 totals 14 residues. Trimming stripped 2 bases from V and 3 bases from J, with 11 bases between. In nucleotides, the CDR3 is TGTGCCAGCAGTTTAAAGACAGGACGCTACGAGCAGTACTTC. The encoded protein is CASSLKTGRYEQYF.

The V gene is TRBV7-9, the J gene TRBJ2-5; D may match TRBD1 or TRBD2 (5 bases each). Looked up from germline, CDR1 is SEHNR and CDR2 is FQNEAQ (reference sequence). The V end was cut by 0 bases, the J end by 5 bases, with 10 bases between. This CDR3 is built from 14 residues. CDR3 region: CASSLAGDRETQYF. CDR3 sequence (DNA): TGTGCCAGCAGCTTAGCTGGGGACCGGGAGACCCAGTACTTC.